The TCR beta chain under discussion was sequenced for a study of blood T cell repertoires in COVID-19. Across the study: From the United States, Italy and Spain came samples of acute and convalescent COVID-19. Sources were T cells, B-cell-depleted T cells, or PBMCs; the material itself was cDNA or gDNA.

TCRdb's copy holds only in-frame clones and misses some; the assay was immunoSEQ multiplex PCR. The repertoire has 350,000 to 400,000 clones, around 87% of them found once; the top ten carry approximately 7%. The TCR comes from a man aged 18 to 29 with active or convalescent COVID-19. Sequenced sample: peripheral blood.

CDR3: CAGGQGTGELFF. The CDR3 nucleotides read TGTGCCGGCGGACAGGGAACCGGGGAGCTGTTTTTT. This chain joins TRBV5-8 and TRBJ2-2; 8 bases fit TRBD1. This CDR3 spans 12 amino acids. Germline V CDR1 and CDR2: SGHTS, YDEGEE. The V and J ends lost 10 bases and 5 bases, in that order; junction bases with no gene match: 4.